A selection of T cell receptor beta chains follows, all from one sample in a study of metastatic and nonmetastatic thyroid tumors. Through MiXCR, TCRdb re-clonotyped the PCR reads. The sample contains about 59,000 clones, just under 30% of which appear only once. The specimen sequenced was blood. The source is a female donor with papillary thyroid cancer or a benign thyroid nodule (not recorded which). Some clones in this sample may be carry-over from other donors' samples. Each CDR3 is given with its conserved first and last residue. Fields, in order: J gene, D gene, clone size, V gene, CDR3 protein, CDR3 DNA. The D gene is left open where the match is weak. For some rows the clone size is stated as once, few or many, or as a class when expanded; others skip it.

J gene: TRBJ1-1; D gene: NA; clone size: NA; V gene: TRBV7-2; CDR3 protein: CASSFVHMNTEAFF; CDR3 DNA: TGTGCCAGCAGCTTTGTACACATGAACACTGAAGCTTTCTTT
J gene: TRBJ2-2; D gene: NA; clone size: NA; V gene: TRBV12-3/TRBV12-4; CDR3 protein: CATLNPPRGTGELFF; CDR3 DNA: TGTGCCACCCTTAACCCCCCTAGGGGGACCGGGGAGCTGTTTTTT
J gene: TRBJ2-7; D gene: NA; clone size: few; V gene: TRBV28; CDR3 protein: CASGRSCEQYF; CDR3 DNA: TGTGCCAGCGGGCGATCCTGCGAGCAGTACTTC
J gene: TRBJ2-2; D gene: NA; clone size: NA; V gene: TRBV9; CDR3 protein: CASSVGDSGTGELFF; CDR3 DNA: TGTGCCAGCAGCGTGGGGGACTCAGGGACCGGGGAGCTGTTTTTT
J gene: TRBJ1-2; D gene: TRBD1; clone size: NA; V gene: TRBV30; CDR3 protein: CAWSRDRPYGYTF; CDR3 DNA: TGTGCCTGGAGTAGGGACAGACCCTATGGCTACACCTTC
J gene: TRBJ1-5; D gene: NA; clone size: NA; V gene: TRBV30; CDR3 protein: CAWSVEGDQPQHF; CDR3 DNA: TGTGCCTGGAGTGTTGAGGGGGATCAGCCCCAGCATTTT
J gene: TRBJ2-7; D gene: TRBD1; clone size: few; V gene: TRBV12-5; CDR3 protein: CASGLGQGLEQYF; CDR3 DNA: TGTGCTAGTGGTCTGGGACAGGGCCTCGAGCAGTACTTC
J gene: TRBJ1-2; D gene: NA; clone size: few; V gene: TRBV6-2/TRBV6-3; CDR3 protein: CASSPSSPPGGYTF; CDR3 DNA: TGTGCCAGCAGCCCATCATCGCCGCCAGGAGGCTACACCTTC
J gene: TRBJ1-6; D gene: TRBD1; clone size: NA; V gene: TRBV30; CDR3 protein: CAWKTGTGKVSPLHF; CDR3 DNA: TGTGCCTGGAAAACCGGGACAGGGAAGGTGTCGCCCCTCCACTTT
J gene: TRBJ1-2; D gene: NA; clone size: NA; V gene: TRBV7-8; CDR3 protein: CASSLATSTGGYTF; CDR3 DNA: TGTGCCAGCAGCTTAGCCACTTCGACAGGCGGCTACACCTTC
J gene: TRBJ1-4; D gene: NA; clone size: many; V gene: TRBV2; CDR3 protein: CASKGGVNEKLFF; CDR3 DNA: TGTGCCAGCAAGGGAGGCGTAAATGAAAAACTGTTTTTT
J gene: TRBJ2-7; D gene: TRBD1; clone size: NA; V gene: TRBV24-1; CDR3 protein: CATSDWTGGEQYF; CDR3 DNA: TGTGCCACCAGTGATTGGACAGGGGGCGAGCAGTACTTC